This T cell receptor beta chain derives from a study of technical replicates of blood from several donors. In germline, CDR1 is SEHNR, CDR2 FQNEAQ (reference sequence). The CDR3 extends over 13 amino acids. TCRdb keeps only in-frame clones here, not all; method: immunoSEQ multiplex PCR. In the table there are approximately 80,000 clones, 95% to 98% of which are singletons. The J gene is TRBJ2-1, the V gene TRBV7-9; D unclear. This clonotype was obtained from a human donor in good health. Source material: T cells isolated from PBMCs. Here the CDR3 DNA reads TGTTCCCTGAGAGAGTTAGCCTACAATGAGCAGTTCTTC. Residues: CSLRELAYNEQFF.